The 18 T cell receptor beta chains reported below all come from one sample, sequenced in a study of a mutant IDH1 vaccine in newly diagnosed glioma. The antigens these receptors bind are not known. Libraries were prepared by immunoSEQ multiplex PCR; TCRdb keeps only in-frame clonotypes and omits some of them. The table shows approximately 31,000 clones, with 80% occurring only once. Time point: week 35, safety follow-up. In the vaccine, a single dose held 300 ug of the mutant IDH1 20-mer peptide, along with topical imiquimod. The material sequenced was PBMCs, taken from a glioma patient whose treatment included an IDH1 peptide vaccine. These receptors all come from a man aged 35-49 years with glioma. Some clones in this sample may be carry-over from other donors' samples.

This clone has only a few counts. Additional DNA sequences in this sample encode the identical CDR3. The rearrangement links TRBV29-1 to TRBJ1-1, with 11 bases aligning to TRBD1. Per the germline V gene, CDR1 is SQVTM and CDR2 is ANQGSEA. V was pared by 1 base and J by 5 bases, with 6 bases of the junction left unmatched. The CDR3 has 15 residues. CDR3 nucleotides: TGCAGCGTTGAAGGGACAGGGGGCTCGGGGACTGAAGCTTTCTTT. Translated, it gives CSVEGTGGSGTEAFF.

The chain is built from TRBV6-1 and TRBJ2-5, with 12 positions matching TRBD2. V lost 2 bases, J lost 4 bases, and 2 bases stayed unmatched. There are 15 residues in the CDR3. Germline lookup yields CDR1 MNHNS and CDR2 SASEGT. CDR3 sequence: CASSELAGGPETQYF. CDR3 DNA sequence: TGTGCCAGCAGTGAACTAGCGGGGGGGCCAGAGACCCAGTACTTC.

This sequence joins TRBV5-6 and TRBJ2-3, with D unresolved. There are 14 residues in the CDR3. Looked up from germline, CDR1 is SGHDT and CDR2 is YYEEEE. The V end was cut by 4 bases, the J end by 4 bases, with 13 bases between. This CDR3 is CASSDDPWADTQYF. The CDR3 DNA reads TGTGCCAGCAGCGACGACCCATGGGCAGATACGCAGTATTTT.

The V call is TRBV11-3, the J call TRBJ2-5, with TRBD2 as a possible D gene (5 bases). Germline CDR1 SGHNT, CDR2 YENEEA. Trimming took off 6 bases at V and 3 bases at J, with 8 bases between the two ends. The CDR3 totals 12 residues. CDR3: CASSPGEETQYF. The CDR3 DNA is TGTGCCAGCAGTCCCGGGGAAGAGACCCAGTACTTC.

This clone was detected only a few times. The rearrangement joins TRBV19 to TRBJ1-6; D is unclear. This CDR3 has 12 amino acids. V lost 5 bases to trimming and J lost 11 bases, with 10 bases between them. Germline V lookup: CDR1 LNHDA, CDR2 SQIVND (reference sequence). CDR3 residues: CASSPIGAPLHF. The CDR3 DNA reads as TGTGCCAGTAGTCCCATCGGTGCACCCCTCCACTTT.

The CDR3 nucleotides are TGCGCCAGCAGGTCTCAGGGCGGGAGCACTGAAGCTTTCTTT. Residues: CASRSQGGSTEAFF. This sequence joins TRBV5-1 and TRBJ1-1; D possibly corresponds to TRBD1 (5 bases). Trimming stripped 5 bases from V and 4 bases from J, with 15 bases between. Germline V CDR1 and CDR2: SGHRS, YFSETQ. The CDR3 runs 14 residues.

In its sample, this clone was seen once. The chain employs TRBV2 and TRBJ1-6, with a weak D call TRBD1 (5 bases). This CDR3 is built from 13 residues. V was cut by 10 bases and J by 10 bases, with 17 bases left in between. The germline gives CDR1 SNHLY, CDR2 FYNNEI. This CDR3 is CATQREGSSPLHF. DNA of the CDR3: TGTGCCACCCAAAGGGAGGGGAGCTCACCCCTCCACTTT.

The chain is built from TRBV18 and TRBJ1-2; TRBD1 matches 12 bases. V was pared by 2 bases and J by 6 bases, with 4 bases of the junction left unmatched. Germline CDR1 and CDR2: KGHSH and LQKENI. This CDR3 has 15 amino acids. The DNA for the CDR3 is TGTGCCAGCTCACCAATGGGACAGGGGGCGAATGGCTACACCTTC. Protein: CASSPMGQGANGYTF. The variable domain in full, completed from reference TRBV18 and TRBJ1-2, reads NAGVMQNPRHLVRRRGQEARLRCSPMKGHSHVYWYRQLPEEGLKFMVYLQKENIIDESGMPKERFSAEFPKEGPSILRIQQVVRGDSAAYFCASSPMGQGANGYTFGSGTRLTVV.

The CDR3 is CASSLRVAGGWETQYF. DNA for the CDR3: TGTGCCAGCAGCTTGAGGGTAGCGGGGGGGTGGGAGACCCAGTACTTC. The chain combines TRBV5-4 with TRBJ2-5; 11 positions match TRBD2. There are 16 residues in the CDR3. Per germline, CDR1 SGHNT and CDR2 YYREEE (reference sequence). Trimming at V came to 1 base and at J to 5 bases, leaving 7 bases not matched to a gene.

The V gene is TRBV30, the J gene TRBJ1-1; maybe TRBD1 (5 bases). Germline loops: CDR1 GTSNPN, CDR2 SVGIG (reference sequence). Trimming left V 7 bases short and J 6 bases short, with 21 bases between. This CDR3 has 14 residues. The CDR3 region has the DNA TGTGCCTCATCCCCATCTCGACCGGGGCCTGAAGCTTTCTTT. It codes for CASSPSRPGPEAFF.

This clone appeared a few times. This chain joins TRBV11-3 and TRBJ2-7, with TRBD2 as a possible D gene (5 bases). The CDR3 has 13 residues. With 1 base removed from V and 3 bases from J, the gap between germline ends came to 7 bases. Germline V gene lookup returns CDR1 SGHNT and CDR2 YENEEA. CDR3 sequence: CASSLVEGYEQYF. In nucleotides, the CDR3 is TGTGCCAGCAGCTTAGTTGAGGGCTACGAGCAGTACTTC. Combining the CDR3 with reference TRBV11-3 and TRBJ2-7 gives the whole variable domain EAGVVQSPRYKIIEKKQPVAFWCNPISGHNTLYWYLQNLGQGPELLIRYENEEAVDDSQLPKDRFSAERLKGVDSTLKIQPAELGDSAVYLCASSLVEGYEQYFGPGTRLTVT.

The J gene is TRBJ1-2, the V gene TRBV5-1; the D is unclear. This CDR3 is 14 amino acids long. Germline values: CDR1 SGHRS, CDR2 YFSETQ. The V end was cut by 4 bases, the J end by 6 bases, with 16 bases between. The chain's CDR3 is CASSVYRGLDGYTF. As DNA, the CDR3 is TGCGCCAGCAGCGTATACAGAGGGCTCGATGGCTACACCTTC.

The genes are TRBV18 and TRBJ1-4, with unresolved D. Per germline, CDR1 KGHSH and CDR2 LQKENI. CDR3 length: 11 amino acids. V was shortened by 6 bases and J by 12 bases, with 11 bases between the two germline ends. CDR3 loop: CASSPGPELFF. CDR3 in DNA: TGTGCCAGCTCCCCTGGGCCAGAACTGTTTTTT.

The chain is built from TRBV2 and TRBJ2-2; D may match TRBD1 or TRBD2 (5 bases each). The germline V gene encodes CDR1 SNHLY and CDR2 FYNNEI. Trimming left V 7 bases short and J 2 bases short, with 17 bases between. The CDR3 length is 16 residues. CDR3 amino acids: CASTAGPGRNTGELFF. As DNA, the CDR3 is TGTGCCAGCACTGCCGGTCCGGGGCGAAACACCGGGGAGCTGTTTTTT.

This chain connects TRBV9 to TRBJ2-7; a weak D match, TRBD1 (5 bases). Trimming left V 0 bases short and J 3 bases short, with 10 bases between. The germline CDR1 and CDR2 sequences are SGDLS and YYNGEE. The CDR3 length is 14 residues. The chain's CDR3 is CASSVDQGSYEQYF. CDR3 sequence (DNA): TGTGCCAGCAGCGTAGATCAGGGCAGCTACGAGCAGTACTTC.

This clone was seen only once. V gene TRBV7-2 combines with J gene TRBJ1-2; TRBD1 matches 7 bases. The germline V gene has CDR1 SGHTA and CDR2 FQGNSA. The CDR3 length is 15 residues. Trimming at V came to 0 bases and at J to 7 bases, leaving 8 bases not matched to a gene. The CDR3 region has the DNA TGTGCCAGCAGCTTAGCTAAGGACAGGATGGGTGGCTACACCTTC. Its translation is CASSLAKDRMGGYTF.

J is TRBJ2-7 and V is TRBV6-1; 8 bases line up with TRBD1. V shed 4 bases and J 5 bases; nucleotides not matched to a gene: 7. The CDR3 extends over 14 amino acids. Germline values: CDR1 MNHNS, CDR2 SASEGT. The CDR3 DNA follows: TGTGCCAGCAGTGCCCCGGGACAGGAGGACGAGCAGTACTTC. Protein sequence: CASSAPGQEDEQYF.

This clone has a single count. The V and J genes are TRBV5-1 and TRBJ2-1; D perhaps matches TRBD1 (5 bases). The ends were cut back, 3 bases at V and 0 bases at J, with 13 bases in the middle. Germline CDR1 and CDR2: SGHRS and YFSETQ. The CDR3 runs to 16 residues. Here the CDR3 reads CASSSLQVSSYNEQFF. CDR3 bases: TGCGCCAGCAGCTCCCTACAGGTTAGCTCCTACAATGAGCAGTTCTTC.